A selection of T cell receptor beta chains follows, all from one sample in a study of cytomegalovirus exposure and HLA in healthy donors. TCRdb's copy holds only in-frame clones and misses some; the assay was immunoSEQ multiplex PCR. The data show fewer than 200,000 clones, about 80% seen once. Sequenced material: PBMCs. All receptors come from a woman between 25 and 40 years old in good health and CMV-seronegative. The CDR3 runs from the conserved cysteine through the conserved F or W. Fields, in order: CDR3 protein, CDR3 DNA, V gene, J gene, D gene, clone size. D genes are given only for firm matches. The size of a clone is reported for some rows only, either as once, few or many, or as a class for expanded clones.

CDR3aa: CASSPGQGSNQPQHF; CDR3nt: TGTGCCAGCTCACCCGGACAGGGGAGCAATCAGCCCCAGCATTTT; v_gene: TRBV18; j_gene: TRBJ1-5; d_gene: TRBD1; abundance: once
CDR3aa: CASSDSYRNYGYTF; CDR3nt: TGTGCCAGCAGTGACTCATACAGGAACTATGGCTACACCTTC; v_gene: TRBV6-1; j_gene: TRBJ1-2; d_gene: .; abundance: .
CDR3aa: CASSHGDRAYEQYF; CDR3nt: TGTGCCAGCAGCCACGGGGACAGGGCCTACGAGCAGTACTTC; v_gene: TRBV7-9; j_gene: TRBJ2-7; d_gene: TRBD1; abundance: .
CDR3aa: CSVEGHREGVWYEQYF; CDR3nt: TGCAGCGTTGAGGGCCACAGGGAAGGTGTGTGGTACGAGCAGTACTTC; v_gene: TRBV29-1; j_gene: TRBJ2-7; d_gene: .; abundance: .
CDR3aa: CSSSLKTQSGTPNQPQHF; CDR3nt: TGTTCCAGCAGCTTAAAGACACAGTCAGGCACGCCAAATCAGCCCCAGCATTTT; v_gene: TRBV7-9; j_gene: TRBJ1-5; d_gene: .; abundance: .
CDR3aa: CASSIIGALNTEAFF; CDR3nt: TGTGCCAGTAGTATAATCGGAGCCTTGAACACTGAAGCTTTCTTT; v_gene: TRBV19; j_gene: TRBJ1-1; d_gene: .; abundance: .
CDR3aa: CASVDYAPQSYNEQFF; CDR3nt: TGTGCCAGCGTGGACTATGCCCCACAATCCTACAATGAGCAGTTCTTC; v_gene: TRBV27; j_gene: TRBJ2-1; d_gene: .; abundance: .
CDR3aa: CASRDSSYNEQFF; CDR3nt: TGTGCCAGCAGGGACAGCTCCTACAATGAGCAGTTCTTC; v_gene: TRBV4-2; j_gene: TRBJ2-1; d_gene: .; abundance: .
CDR3aa: CASLHRTSGRSPDTQYF; CDR3nt: TGTGCCAGCCTCCACCGGACTAGCGGGAGATCACCAGATACGCAGTATTTT; v_gene: TRBV28; j_gene: TRBJ2-3; d_gene: TRBD2; abundance: .
CDR3aa: CASSEPSTKSSYEQYF; CDR3nt: TGTGCCAGCAGTGAACCAAGTACCAAGAGCTCCTACGAGCAGTACTTC; v_gene: TRBV6-1; j_gene: TRBJ2-7; d_gene: .; abundance: .
CDR3aa: CASSFLSTGVYNEQFF; CDR3nt: TGTGCCAGCAGTTTTTTGTCGACAGGGGTCTACAATGAGCAGTTCTTC; v_gene: TRBV28; j_gene: TRBJ2-1; d_gene: TRBD1; abundance: .
CDR3aa: CASRRTGEVNTEAFF; CDR3nt: TGCGCCAGCAGACGTACAGGGGAGGTGAACACTGAAGCTTTCTTT; v_gene: TRBV5-1; j_gene: TRBJ1-1; d_gene: TRBD1; abundance: once
CDR3aa: CASSLDSSNQPQHF; CDR3nt: TGTGCCAGCAGCTTAGACAGTAGCAATCAGCCCCAGCATTTT; v_gene: TRBV7-2; j_gene: TRBJ1-5; d_gene: .; abundance: few
CDR3aa: CASSLDHRGWETQYF; CDR3nt: TGTGCCAGCAGCTTAGATCACAGGGGTTGGGAGACCCAGTACTTC; v_gene: TRBV7-6; j_gene: TRBJ2-5; d_gene: TRBD1; abundance: few
CDR3aa: CASNQSDPGQGPYEQYF; CDR3nt: TGTGCCAGCAACCAGAGTGATCCGGGACAGGGGCCCTACGAGCAGTACTTC; v_gene: TRBV21-1; j_gene: TRBJ2-7; d_gene: .; abundance: .
CDR3aa: CASSLFNGNYGYTF; CDR3nt: TGCGCCAGCAGCCTGTTTAACGGTAACTATGGCTACACCTTC; v_gene: TRBV4-1; j_gene: TRBJ1-2; d_gene: .; abundance: .
CDR3aa: CASSHGRDRDNQPQHF; CDR3nt: TGTGCCAGCAGTCACGGCCGGGACAGGGATAATCAGCCCCAGCATTTT; v_gene: TRBV28; j_gene: TRBJ1-5; d_gene: TRBD1; abundance: once